This T cell receptor (beta chain) was recovered during a study of beta chain features in type 1 diabetes. General study findings and limits: Patients' naive, central memory and Treg TCRB repertoires seemed closer to one another than those of healthy donors. Equally in patients and controls, PCR might preferentially amplify shorter templates. Patients with type 1 diabetes carried fewer insertions and had more deletions at their VDJ junctions. Shorter TCRB CDR3s, moderately but significantly so, were found in Type 1 diabetes patients in all four CD4+ subsets. Since sequencing was performed on cDNA, cells with high TCR expression could be over-represented.

Sequencing targeted expressed TCRB transcripts, as all isolated RNA had been reverse transcribed. TCRdb's table, derived via immunoSEQ multiplex PCR, lists solely in-frame clones and lacks some. The sample consists of a few hundred thousand clones, around an eighth of them appearing once. Concerning this clone itself: Its target is unknown.

V lost 4 bases to trimming and J lost 6 bases, with 13 bases between them. This CDR3 has 15 amino acids. Germline V gene data show CDR1 as SGHTA and CDR2 as FQGTGA. The genes are TRBV7-3 and TRBJ2-6; the D gene is possibly TRBD2 (5 bases). The specimen sequenced was naive CD4+ T cells from blood. The sequence was obtained from a woman aged 18 to 35 with type 1 diabetes. CDR3 sequence reads: CASSSPAGAANVLTF. The CDR3 bases are TGTGCCAGCAGCTCGCCGGCGGGTGCGGCCAACGTCCTGACTTTC.